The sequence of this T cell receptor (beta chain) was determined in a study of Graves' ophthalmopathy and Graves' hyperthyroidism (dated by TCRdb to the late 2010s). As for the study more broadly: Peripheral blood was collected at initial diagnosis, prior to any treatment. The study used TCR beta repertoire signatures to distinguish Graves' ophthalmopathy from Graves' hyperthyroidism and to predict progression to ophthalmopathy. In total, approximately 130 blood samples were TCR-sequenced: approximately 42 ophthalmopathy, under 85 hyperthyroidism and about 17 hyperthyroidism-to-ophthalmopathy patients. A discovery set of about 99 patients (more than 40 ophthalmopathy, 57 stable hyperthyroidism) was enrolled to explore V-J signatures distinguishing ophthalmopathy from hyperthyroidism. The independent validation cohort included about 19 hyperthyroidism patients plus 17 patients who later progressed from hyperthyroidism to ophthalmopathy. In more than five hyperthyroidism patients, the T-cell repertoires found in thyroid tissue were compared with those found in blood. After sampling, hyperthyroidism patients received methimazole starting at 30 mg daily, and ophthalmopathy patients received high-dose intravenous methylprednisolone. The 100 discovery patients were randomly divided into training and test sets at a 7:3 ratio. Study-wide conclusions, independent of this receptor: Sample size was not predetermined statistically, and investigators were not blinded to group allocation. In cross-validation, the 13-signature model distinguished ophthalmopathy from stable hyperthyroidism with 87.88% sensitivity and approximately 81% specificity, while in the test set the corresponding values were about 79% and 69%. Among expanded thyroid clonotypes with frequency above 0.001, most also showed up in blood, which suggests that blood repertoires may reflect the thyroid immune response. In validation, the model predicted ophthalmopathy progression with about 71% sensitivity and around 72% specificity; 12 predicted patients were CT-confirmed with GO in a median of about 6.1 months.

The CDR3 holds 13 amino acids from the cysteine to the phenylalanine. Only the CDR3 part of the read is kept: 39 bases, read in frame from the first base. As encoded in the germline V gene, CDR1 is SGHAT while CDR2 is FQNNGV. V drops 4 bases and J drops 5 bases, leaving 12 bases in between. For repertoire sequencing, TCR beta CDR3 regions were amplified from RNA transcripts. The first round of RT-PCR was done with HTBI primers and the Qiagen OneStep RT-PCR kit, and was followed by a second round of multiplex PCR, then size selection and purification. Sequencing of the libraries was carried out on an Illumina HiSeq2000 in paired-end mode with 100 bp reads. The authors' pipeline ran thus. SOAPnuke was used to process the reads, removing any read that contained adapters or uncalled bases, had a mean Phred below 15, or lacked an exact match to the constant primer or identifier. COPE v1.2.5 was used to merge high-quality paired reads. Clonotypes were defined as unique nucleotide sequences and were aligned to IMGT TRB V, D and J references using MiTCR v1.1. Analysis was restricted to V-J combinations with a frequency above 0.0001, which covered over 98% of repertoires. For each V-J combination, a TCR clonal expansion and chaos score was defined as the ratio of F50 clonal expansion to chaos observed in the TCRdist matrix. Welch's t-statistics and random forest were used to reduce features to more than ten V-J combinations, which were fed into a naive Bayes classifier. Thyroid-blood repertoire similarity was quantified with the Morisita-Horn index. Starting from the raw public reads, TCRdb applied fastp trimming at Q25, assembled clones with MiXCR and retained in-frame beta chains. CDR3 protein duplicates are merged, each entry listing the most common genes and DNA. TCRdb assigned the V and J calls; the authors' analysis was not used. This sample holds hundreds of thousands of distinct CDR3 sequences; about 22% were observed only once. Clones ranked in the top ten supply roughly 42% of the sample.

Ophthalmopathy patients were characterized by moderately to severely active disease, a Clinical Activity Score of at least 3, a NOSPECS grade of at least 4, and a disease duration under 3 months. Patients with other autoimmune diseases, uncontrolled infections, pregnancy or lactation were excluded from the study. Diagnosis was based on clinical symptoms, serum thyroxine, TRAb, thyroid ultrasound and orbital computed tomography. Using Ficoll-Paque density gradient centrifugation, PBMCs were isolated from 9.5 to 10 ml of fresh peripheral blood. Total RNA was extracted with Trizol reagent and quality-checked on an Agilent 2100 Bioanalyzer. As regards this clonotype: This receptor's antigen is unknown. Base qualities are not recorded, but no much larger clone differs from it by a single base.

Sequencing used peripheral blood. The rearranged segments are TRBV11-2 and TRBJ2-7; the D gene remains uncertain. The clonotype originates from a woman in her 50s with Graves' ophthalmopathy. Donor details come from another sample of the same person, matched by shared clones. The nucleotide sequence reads TGTGCCAGCAGCTCCCAGGTCCCCAACGAGCAGTACTTC. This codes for CASSSQVPNEQYF.